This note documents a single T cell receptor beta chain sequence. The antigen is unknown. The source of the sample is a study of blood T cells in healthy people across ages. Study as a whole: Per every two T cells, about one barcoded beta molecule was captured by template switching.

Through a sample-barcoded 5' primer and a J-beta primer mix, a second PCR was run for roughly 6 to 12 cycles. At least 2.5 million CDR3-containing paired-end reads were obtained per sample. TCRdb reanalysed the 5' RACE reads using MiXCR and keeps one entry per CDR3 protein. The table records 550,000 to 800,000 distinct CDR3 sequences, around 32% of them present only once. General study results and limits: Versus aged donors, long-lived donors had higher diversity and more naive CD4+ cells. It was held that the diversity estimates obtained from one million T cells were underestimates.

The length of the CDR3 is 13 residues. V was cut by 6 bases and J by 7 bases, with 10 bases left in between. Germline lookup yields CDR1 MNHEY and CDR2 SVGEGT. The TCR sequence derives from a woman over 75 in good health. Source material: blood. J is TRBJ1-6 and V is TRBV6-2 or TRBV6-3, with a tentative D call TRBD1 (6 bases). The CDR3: CASRNRVNSPLHF. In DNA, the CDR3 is TGTGCCAGCAGGAACAGGGTCAATTCACCCCTCCACTTT.